The 25 T cell receptor beta chains reported below all come from one sample, sequenced in a study of T cell repertoires in cytomegalovirus infection. One entry per CDR3 protein results from TCRdb running MiXCR on the reads. In the table there are under 150,000 distinct CDR3 sequences, roughly 9% of which are singletons. Sequenced sample: PBMCs. Receptors originate from a human donor in good health (CMV status not recorded). Some clones in this sample may be carry-over from other donors' samples.

This clonotype was detected ten times or more. This chain links TRBV2 with TRBJ2-3; 9 positions match TRBD2. V gave up 7 bases and J gave up 4 bases; unmatched junction bases: 6. In germline, CDR1 is SNHLY, CDR2 FYNNEI. The CDR3 contains 14 residues. This chain's CDR3 is CASNLAGTADTQYF. The CDR3 DNA reads TGTGCCAGCAATCTAGCGGGGACAGCAGATACGCAGTATTTT. Filled out from reference TRBV2 and TRBJ2-3, the complete variable domain reads EPEVTQTPSHQVTQMGQEVILRCVPISNHLYFYWYRQILGQKVEFLVSFYNNEISEKSEIFDDQFSVERPDGSNFTLKIRSTKLEDSAMYFCASNLAGTADTQYFGPGTRLTVL.

This clonotype showed up many times. The V call is TRBV4-1, the J call TRBJ2-1, with D unclear. The CDR3 length is 14 residues. In germline, CDR1 is MGHRA, CDR2 YSYEKL. The V end lost 1 base, the J end lost 10 bases, and 14 bases lay between the germline ends. CDR3 residues: CASSQAGPDGEQFF. The DNA for the CDR3 is TGCGCCAGCAGCCAAGCCGGGCCAGACGGCGAGCAGTTCTTC.

This clonotype was seen ten or more times. The chain employs TRBV14 and TRBJ2-7; a weak D match, TRBD2 (6 bases). The CDR3 is 15 residues long. The V end was cut by 0 bases, the J end by 2 bases, with 11 bases between. Germline V CDR1 and CDR2: SGHDN, FVKESK. Here the CDR3 DNA reads TGTGCCAGCAGCCAAGACGACGGGGGAACCTACGAGCAGTACTTC. It is translated as CASSQDDGGTYEQYF.

This clonotype occurred many times. This chain joins TRBV11-2 and TRBJ2-7; D uncertain. Germline assignment: CDR1 SGHAT and CDR2 FQNNGV. Trimming stripped 5 bases from V and 3 bases from J, with 20 bases between. CDR3 size: 16 residues. This CDR3 is CASSADESTLGYEQYF. Written as DNA, the CDR3 is TGTGCCAGCAGCGCCGACGAAAGTACCCTTGGCTACGAGCAGTACTTC.

This chain connects TRBV14 to TRBJ2-3, with 10 bases that match TRBD2. V lost 0 bases and J lost 9; bases outside the gene matches: 6. Looked up from germline, CDR1 is SGHDN and CDR2 is FVKESK. The CDR3 length is 15 residues. In DNA form, the CDR3 reads TGTGCCAGCAGCCAAGAACTAGCGGGGTCGGCAACGCAGTATTTT. It is translated as CASSQELAGSATQYF.

The chain combines TRBV20-1 with TRBJ1-4; 7 nucleotides agree with TRBD1. The J segment lost 7 bases and the V segment lost 0 bases, leaving 8 bases of the junction unmatched. Germline lookup yields CDR1 DFQATT and CDR2 SNEGSKA (reference sequence). The CDR3 covers 15 residues. The DNA for the CDR3 is TGCAGTGCTAGAGATTTCGGCAGGGGGGCTGAAAAACTGTTTTTT. It encodes CSARDFGRGAEKLFF.

This clonotype has a single count. The rearrangement links TRBV20-1 to TRBJ2-5, with D tentatively TRBD1 (6 bases). V lost 5 bases to trimming and J lost 1 base, with 11 bases between them. The CDR3 extends over 13 amino acids. Germline V gene sequence: CDR1 DFQATT, CDR2 SNEGSKA (reference sequence). The CDR3: CSALGTPQETQYF. The CDR3 coding sequence is TGCAGTGCTCTTGGGACACCCCAAGAGACCCAGTACTTC.

There are many counts of this clonotype. V gene TRBV28 combines with J gene TRBJ1-1; D gene uncertain. V was cut by 3 bases and J by 9 bases, with 11 bases left in between. The germline V gene encodes CDR1 MDHEN and CDR2 SYDVKM. The CDR3 covers 12 residues. The CDR3 DNA reads TGTGCCAGCAGTTTTAGCGGGGTTCAAGCTTTCTTT. Its protein is CASSFSGVQAFF.

The sample holds many counts of this clonotype. The rearrangement joins TRBV20-1 to TRBJ2-7, with 8 bases aligning to TRBD2. This CDR3 spans 17 amino acids. Germline CDR1 is DFQATT and CDR2 is SNEGSKA (reference sequence). Trimming took 5 bases from V and 0 from J; bases not matched to a gene: 15. CDR3 amino acids: CSAQGEGSGGVSYEQYF. The CDR3 nucleotides read TGCAGTGCTCAAGGGGAGGGGAGCGGGGGAGTCTCCTACGAGCAGTACTTC.

This clonotype appeared a few times. The V and J genes are TRBV6-1 and TRBJ2-5; possibly TRBD1 for D (5 bases). Trimming took 5 bases from V and 0 from J, leaving 10 bases between them. The germline gives CDR1 MNHNS, CDR2 SASEGT. This CDR3 has 14 amino acids. The CDR3 protein is CASSPTANQETQYF. The CDR3 DNA is TGTGCCAGCAGTCCGACAGCGAACCAAGAGACCCAGTACTTC.

This clonotype was observed many times. V gene TRBV29-1 combines with J gene TRBJ1-6; no definite D call. Trimming stripped 7 bases from V and 6 bases from J, with 16 bases between. The CDR3 is 14 residues long. Germline V lookup: CDR1 SQVTM, CDR2 ANQGSEA. The chain's CDR3 is CSAEAGLGNSPLHF. The CDR3 coding sequence is TGCAGCGCGGAGGCTGGCCTGGGTAATTCACCCCTCCACTTT.

Comments on this clonotype: It may be a read error: a sequence one base away is much more abundant. The rearrangement joins TRBV5-4 to TRBJ2-5; tentatively, D is TRBD1 (7 bases). The CDR3 runs 15 residues. Per germline, CDR1 SGHNT and CDR2 YYREEE (reference sequence). Trimming took off 1 base at V and 3 bases at J, with 13 bases between the two ends. The CDR3 nucleotides read TGTGCCAGCAGCTTGAGGACAGGCGGGAAAGAGACCCAGTACTTC. As protein: CASSLRTGGKETQYF.

Many counts were recorded for this clonotype. The chain is built from TRBV18 and TRBJ1-1, with D unresolved. Germline CDR1 and CDR2: KGHSH and LQKENI. The CDR3 totals 15 residues. Trimming removed 1 base from V and 2 bases from J, with 11 bases in between. The CDR3 loop is CASSPLKTVNTEAFF. CDR3 nucleotides: TGTGCCAGCTCACCACTCAAGACGGTTAACACTGAAGCTTTCTTT. The full variable domain, with the rest looked up from reference TRBV18 and TRBJ1-1, is NAGVMQNPRHLVRRRGQEARLRCSPMKGHSHVYWYRQLPEEGLKFMVYLQKENIIDESGMPKERFSAEFPKEGPSILRIQQVVRGDSAAYFCASSPLKTVNTEAFFGQGTRLTVV.

V gene TRBV12-3 or TRBV12-4 combines with J gene TRBJ2-1, with 12 bases identical to TRBD2. CDR3 length: 15 residues. The V segment lost 6 bases and the J segment 5 bases; nucleotides outside the gene matches: 5. DNA for the CDR3: TGTGCCAGCAGGGACGGACTAGCGGGGAACAATGAGCAGTTCTTC. Translated: CASRDGLAGNNEQFF.

This chain links TRBV5-1 with TRBJ2-3, with 10 bases matching TRBD2. Trimming took 1 base from V and 5 from J; bases not matched to a gene: 7. The germline V gene encodes CDR1 SGHRS and CDR2 YFSETQ. This CDR3 contains 16 residues. The CDR3, as DNA: TGCGCCAGCAGCTTGCCTCTAGCGGGGGCCAGAGATACGCAGTATTTT. It codes for CASSLPLAGARDTQYF.

This clonotype showed up many times. J is TRBJ1-6 and V is TRBV7-9; TRBD1 matches 12 bases. The germline V gene has CDR1 SEHNR and CDR2 FQNEAQ (reference sequence). This CDR3 has 15 amino acids. The ends lost 5 bases at V and 9 bases at J; junction bases unmatched: 5. CDR3 DNA: TGTGCCAGCAGCCGTGAGGGACAGGGGGCTTCACCCCTCCACTTT. Translated: CASSREGQGASPLHF.

In its sample, this clonotype was seen many times. The rearrangement links TRBV15 to TRBJ1-2; D might be TRBD1 (5 bases). Germline V lookup: CDR1 LNHNV, CDR2 YYDKDF (reference sequence). The V and J ends lost 0 bases and 8 bases respectively, with 13 bases between them. The CDR3 runs 14 residues. CDR3 nucleotides: TGTGCCACCAGCAGAGATCGACAGTATCGAGGCTACACCTTC. This encodes CATSRDRQYRGYTF. Combining the CDR3 with reference TRBV15 and TRBJ1-2 gives the whole variable domain DAMVIQNPRYQVTQFGKPVTLSCSQTLNHNVMYWYQQKSSQAPKLLFHYYDKDFNNEADTPDNFQSRRPNTSFCFLDIRSPGLGDTAMYLCATSRDRQYRGYTFGSGTRLTVV.

Ten or more counts support this clonotype. This chain connects TRBV7-2 to TRBJ2-7, with 7 positions matching TRBD2. V gave up 6 bases and J gave up 2 bases; unmatched junction bases: 7. Germline V gene lookup returns CDR1 SGHTA and CDR2 FQGNSA. The CDR3 contains 14 residues. The CDR3 DNA reads as TGTGCCAGCAGTTTCCTGGGGGGGGCCTACGAGCAGTACTTC. Translated: CASSFLGGAYEQYF.

This clonotype showed up just a few times. This chain links TRBV28 with TRBJ1-2, with D unresolved. The CDR3 runs 12 residues. Trimming stripped 4 bases from V and 2 bases from J, with 5 bases between. Germline assignment: CDR1 MDHEN and CDR2 SYDVKM. Written as DNA, the CDR3 is TGTGCCAGCAGTTGGCGAAACTATGGCTACACCTTC. It yields the protein CASSWRNYGYTF.

This clonotype was observed at least ten times. The V and J genes are TRBV28 and TRBJ1-2; the D gene is possibly TRBD1 (5 bases). Trimming removed 3 bases from V and 8 bases from J, with 13 bases in between. CDR3 size: 13 residues. The V gene's germline CDR1 is MDHEN and CDR2 SYDVKM. The CDR3 coding sequence is TGTGCCAGCAGTTTTCTGCAGGGTGGAGGCTACACCTTC. Amino acid sequence: CASSFLQGGGYTF.

This clonotype was found a few times. The rearrangement links TRBV3-1 to TRBJ2-2, with a weak D call TRBD2 (5 bases). The V end was cut by 4 bases, the J end by 8 bases, with 14 bases between. CDR3 length: 14 residues. Germline V lookup: CDR1 LGHDT, CDR2 YNNKEL (reference sequence). The CDR3 DNA sequence: TGTGCCAGCAGCCTACAATCCCGGGGTGGGGAGCTGTTTTTT. It translates to CASSLQSRGGELFF.

Turning to this clonotype: A much more abundant neighbour one base away suggests this may be a read error. The chain carries TRBV19 and TRBJ2-1; no clear D. Germline V gene lookup returns CDR1 LNHDA and CDR2 SQIVND (reference sequence). The CDR3 totals 13 residues. Trimming left V 4 bases short and J 9 bases short, with 13 bases between. The CDR3 bases are TGTGCCAGTAGTAGCCAAGTAGCTACTGAGCAGTTCTTC. Translation: CASSSQVATEQFF.

The V call is TRBV28, the J call TRBJ1-1, with D possibly TRBD1 on 6 matching bases. The CDR3 extends over 12 amino acids. V lost 7 bases and J lost 10, with 16 bases in between. In germline, CDR1 is MDHEN, CDR2 SYDVKM. The CDR3, as DNA: TGTGCCAGCATCACCCTTGGGGGGCCAGCTTTCTTT. Encoded protein: CASITLGGPAFF.

This sequence joins TRBV7-9 and TRBJ1-5, with D unclear. V lost 4 bases and J 2 bases, leaving 12 bases between the germline ends. Looked up from germline, CDR1 is SEHNR and CDR2 is FQNEAQ (reference sequence). The CDR3 is 15 amino acids. CDR3 sequence (DNA): TGTGCCAGCAGCTCCGCGGGGAGTGGCAATCAGCCCCAGCATTTT. It translates to CASSSAGSGNQPQHF.

This clonotype appeared a few times. The chain employs TRBV28 and TRBJ2-7; D may be TRBD2 (5 bases). The CDR3 covers 11 residues. V dropped 7 bases and J dropped 7 bases, with 11 bases sitting between them. Germline CDR1 is MDHEN and CDR2 is SYDVKM. CDR3 loop: CASTTGSEQYF. The CDR3 DNA is TGTGCCAGCACGACGGGGAGTGAGCAGTACTTC.